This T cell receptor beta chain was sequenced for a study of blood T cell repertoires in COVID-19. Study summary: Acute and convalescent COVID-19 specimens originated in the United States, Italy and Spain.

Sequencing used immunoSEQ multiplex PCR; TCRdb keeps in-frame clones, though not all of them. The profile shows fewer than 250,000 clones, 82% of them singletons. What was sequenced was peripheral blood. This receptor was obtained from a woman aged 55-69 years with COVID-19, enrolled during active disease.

CDR3 residues: CSAAKDTDQPQHF. The CDR3 DNA sequence: TGCAGCGCCGCAAAGGACACAGATCAGCCCCAGCATTTT. The chain couples TRBV29-1 to TRBJ1-5, with a possible D match to TRBD1 (5 bases). Germline loops: CDR1 SQVTM, CDR2 ANQGSEA. The CDR3 runs 13 residues. Deletions cut 7 bases from V and 5 bases from J, with 15 bases between.